The sample holds many counts of the clone carrying this T cell receptor beta chain. Germline and junction disagree at one end, which may indicate a read error. The CDR3 runs 11 residues. These data belong to a study of T cells after yellow fever vaccination. In TCRdb, the 5' RACE reads were re-called with MiXCR into one record per CDR3 protein. The sample lists some 340,000 distinct CDR3 sequences; 9.5% to 12% were seen once. This receptor was obtained from a young man who received the YFV17D yellow fever vaccine. The chain is built from TRBV12-3 or TRBV12-4 and TRBJ1-2, with D unclear. Sequencing used CD4+ T cells sorted from PBMCs, obtained 45 days after the yellow fever booster vaccination. The CDR3, as DNA: TGTGCCAGCGGCCGGGTTGGGATGTTGTACTTC. Encoded protein: CASGRVGMLYF.